What follows are 19 T cell receptor beta chains derived from one specimen sequenced in a study of blood T cells in healthy people across ages. A second PCR, run for about 7 to 11 cycles, used a sample-barcoded 5' primer plus a J-beta primer mix. TCRdb independently ran MiXCR on the 5' RACE reads; one entry per CDR3 protein. This sample has about 1.5 million distinct CDR3 sequences; approximately 42% occur once, and the top ten carry under 5%. The sequencing input was blood. The source of these receptors is a young woman in good health.

This clonotype was counted between two and nine times. The rearrangement joins TRBV28 to TRBJ1-1, with D possibly matching TRBD1 (6 bases). The CDR3 sequence is 16 residues long. In germline, CDR1 is MDHEN, CDR2 SYDVKM. V gave up 2 bases and J gave up 1 base, with 14 bases separating them. The CDR3 region is CASSLQVQGSNTEAFF. For the CDR3, the DNA is TGTGCCAGCAGTTTACAAGTACAGGGTTCGAACACTGAAGCTTTCTTT.

This clonotype was counted a few times. The rearrangement links TRBV12-3 or TRBV12-4 to TRBJ2-3, with 7 bases matching TRBD2. V gave up 8 bases and J gave up 4 bases; unmatched junction bases: 12. The CDR3 runs to 15 residues. This chain's CDR3 is CASSVTSGEPDTQYF. CDR3 nucleotides: TGTGCCAGCTCCGTTACAAGCGGGGAACCAGATACGCAGTATTTT.

The chain uses TRBV12-3 or TRBV12-4 and TRBJ2-2, with no clear D. The CDR3 length is 14 residues. The germline V and J ends were trimmed by 3 bases and 9 bases, with 14 bases remaining between them. CDR3 coding DNA: TGTGCCAGCAGTTTTGGGCGTGCGGTACGGGAGCTGTTTTTT. It specifies CASSFGRAVRELFF.

In this sample, this clonotype turned up a few times. The genes are TRBV6-1 and TRBJ2-7, with D tentatively TRBD1 or TRBD2 (5 bases each). Germline CDR1 MNHNS, CDR2 SASEGT. The CDR3 is made up of 15 amino acids. Trimming left V 5 bases short and J 1 base short, with 15 bases between. The CDR3 DNA sequence: TGTGCCAGCAGTTCACCGCCCAGGGAGTCCTACGAGCAGTACTTC. Translating gives CASSSPPRESYEQYF.

V and J are TRBV29-1 and TRBJ2-1; 7 positions match TRBD1. There are 15 residues in the CDR3. J was trimmed by 2 bases and V by 1 base; bases with no gene match: 5. CDR1 is SQVTM and CDR2 is ANQGSEA in the germline V gene. DNA of the CDR3: TGCAGCGTTGAAGTGACAGGGCCCACCTACAATGAGCAGTTCTTC. Translating it yields CSVEVTGPTYNEQFF.

The chain recombines TRBV6-6 with TRBJ1-2; D is perhaps TRBD1 (6 bases). Trimming shortened V by 4 bases and J by 8 bases, and 20 bases separated the two germline ends. This CDR3 has 15 amino acids. From germline, CDR1 is MNHNY and CDR2 SVGAGI (reference sequence). The CDR3 spells CASSFSPGQIQGYTF. DNA for the CDR3: TGTGCCAGCAGTTTCTCGCCCGGACAGATCCAGGGCTACACCTTC.

This clonotype was seen a handful of times. V is TRBV7-9 and J is TRBJ2-7; a possible D gene is TRBD2 (8 bases). The germline CDR1 and CDR2 sequences are SEHNR and FQNEAQ (reference sequence). This CDR3 contains 14 residues. The ends were cut back, 5 bases at V and 6 bases at J, with 17 bases in the middle. CDR3 residues: CASSLSGAGGEQYF. The CDR3 DNA is TGTGCCAGCAGCCTTAGCGGGGCAGGGGGCGAGCAGTACTTC.

This clonotype occurred a few times. The chain combines TRBV20-1 with TRBJ2-5; no clear D gene. CDR3 length: 12 residues. Germline CDR1 and CDR2: DFQATT and SNEGSKA (reference sequence). Trimming took off 6 bases at V and 5 bases at J, with 13 bases between the two ends. CDR3 in amino acids: CSAGHNEETQYF. Written as DNA, the CDR3 is TGCAGTGCCGGCCACAATGAGGAGACCCAGTACTTC.

The chain uses TRBV6-2 or TRBV6-3 and TRBJ2-1, with a tentative D call TRBD2 (6 bases). Germline assignment: CDR1 MNHEY and CDR2 SVGEGT. The V end lost 5 bases, the J end lost 7 bases, and 15 bases lay between the germline ends. This CDR3 is 14 amino acids long. The CDR3 nucleotides are TGTGCCAGCAGTGTGACTAGTATCTCTAATGAGCAGTTCTTC. Its translation is CASSVTSISNEQFF.

The rearrangement uses TRBV27 and TRBJ2-2; no reliable D call. The V end lost 6 bases, the J end lost 2 bases, and 4 bases lay between the germline ends. Germline loops: CDR1 MNHEY, CDR2 SMNVEV (reference sequence). The CDR3 covers 12 residues. CDR3 DNA sequence: TGTGCCAGCAGGCGTAACACCGGGGAGCTGTTTTTT. This sequence encodes CASRRNTGELFF.

The V gene is TRBV20-1, the J gene TRBJ2-1; D remains ambiguous. Germline V gene data show CDR1 as DFQATT and CDR2 as SNEGSKA (reference sequence). The CDR3 consists of 12 residues. Trimming pared 0 bases from V and 8 bases from J, leaving 8 bases between. The CDR3 here is CSARDGWDEQFF. In nucleotides, the CDR3 is TGCAGTGCTAGAGATGGGTGGGATGAGCAGTTCTTC.

The genes are TRBV3-1 and TRBJ2-4; D not resolved. The CDR3 loop spans 15 amino acids. The V gene lost 1 base and the J gene lost 6 bases, with 13 bases spanning the gap. Germline V CDR1 and CDR2: LGHDT, YNNKEL (reference sequence). The CDR3 spells CASSQGAGVGNIQYF. The CDR3 nucleotides read TGTGCCAGCAGCCAAGGGGCAGGAGTGGGAAACATTCAGTACTTC.

The rearrangement links TRBV29-1 to TRBJ2-1; 13 positions match TRBD2. The J call may be wrong; the DNA end is better matched by TRBJ2-7. Germline CDR1 reads SQVTM; CDR2 reads ANQGSEA. The CDR3 has 17 residues. CDR3: CSVRLAGGPSSYNEQYF. CDR3 in DNA: TGCAGCGTTCGACTAGCGGGGGGCCCCAGCTCCTACAATGAGCAGTACTTC.

This chain joins TRBV29-1 and TRBJ1-1; D uncertain. Germline CDR1 is SQVTM and CDR2 is ANQGSEA. V was trimmed by 3 bases and J by 6 bases, leaving 8 bases between them. The CDR3 extends over 11 amino acids. CDR3 sequence: CSVETVSEAFF. The CDR3 DNA sequence: TGCAGCGTTGAGACTGTGTCTGAAGCTTTCTTT.

V gene TRBV5-1 combines with J gene TRBJ1-4, with 7 bases aligning to TRBD1. Germline values: CDR1 SGHRS, CDR2 YFSETQ. CDR3 length equals 16 residues. The V segment lost 1 base and the J segment 2 bases; nucleotides outside the gene matches: 5. CDR3 in DNA: TGCGCCAGCAGCTTGACAGGGGTGCCCACTAATGAAAAACTGTTTTTT. Protein product: CASSLTGVPTNEKLFF.

The rearrangement uses TRBV5-1 and TRBJ1-1; D uncertain. The germline V gene encodes CDR1 SGHRS and CDR2 YFSETQ. Trimming took 0 bases from V and 1 from J, leaving 13 bases between them. The CDR3 covers 16 residues. The CDR3 bases are TGCGCCAGCAGCTTGGGGGTGATAGGGCCGAACACTGAAGCTTTCTTT. It translates to CASSLGVIGPNTEAFF.

This chain links TRBV29-1 with TRBJ1-2; perhaps TRBD1 as D (6 bases). The CDR3 length is 12 residues. Germline V gene lookup returns CDR1 SQVTM and CDR2 ANQGSEA. V lost 6 bases and J lost 8, with 16 bases in between. CDR3 protein: CSVPEGGHGYTF. CDR3 in DNA: TGCAGCGTACCCGAAGGGGGGCACGGCTACACCTTC. Full variable domain (outside the CDR3, taken from reference TRBV29-1 and TRBJ1-2): SAVISQKPSRDICQRGTSLTIQCQVDSQVTMMFWYRQQPGQSLTLIATANQGSEATYESGFVIDKFPISRPNLTFSTLTVSNMSPEDSSIYLCSVPEGGHGYTFGSGTRLTVV.

This clonotype was observed many times. J is TRBJ2-5 and V is TRBV4-3; tentative D call: TRBD1 (6 bases). The CDR3 loop spans 15 amino acids. The ends were cut back, 0 bases at V and 8 bases at J, with 16 bases in the middle. Germline values: CDR1 LGHNA, CDR2 YSLEER. In nucleotides, the CDR3 is TGCGCCAGCAGCCAAGATGACAGGCCCCCTTATACCCAGTACTTC. Translating it yields CASSQDDRPPYTQYF.

This clonotype was recorded a few times. The genes are TRBV20-1 and TRBJ1-2; 9 bases align to TRBD1. Germline V gene sequence: CDR1 DFQATT, CDR2 SNEGSKA (reference sequence). This CDR3 has 14 amino acids. Losses at the gene ends were 3 bases for V and 2 bases for J; bases not matched to a gene: 4. This CDR3 reads CSASTGGSNYGYTF. CDR3 DNA sequence: TGCAGTGCTAGCACAGGGGGCTCGAACTATGGCTACACCTTC.